This TCR beta chain stems from a study of human T cells and chemical hapten exposure. Study outcomes and limitations: Significantly greater numbers of large CDR3 similarity clusters came from expanded TCRs than from controls.

From the RACE reads, TCRdb called clonotypes with MiXCR, one entry per CDR3 protein. The table records more than 300,000 distinct CDR3 sequences, 5% to 6.5% of them present only once. Documented time point: pre-sensitization, week 0. Treatment of the sample: therapeutic diphenylcyclopropenone sensitization with weekly scalp DPC. This clonotype was counted a few times. Its specificity is not known. Trimming pared 7 bases from V and 4 bases from J, leaving 14 bases between. The CDR3 extends over 15 amino acids. The V gene's germline CDR1 is SNHLY and CDR2 FYNNEI. The chain uses TRBV2 and TRBJ1-6; D gene unclear. This receptor was obtained from a woman aged 18-30 years with alopecia areata. Some clones in this sample may be carry-over from other donors' samples. The sequences come from whole blood, collected in connection with sensitization to the hapten diphenylcyclopropenone (DPC). Here the CDR3 reads CASNGELSYNSPLHF. CDR3 DNA sequence: TGTGCCAGCAACGGGGAGCTCTCTTATAATTCACCCCTCCACTTT. Full variable domain (missing parts from reference TRBV2 and TRBJ1-6): EPEVTQTPSHQVTQMGQEVILRCVPISNHLYFYWYRQILGQKVEFLVSFYNNEISEKSEIFDDQFSVERPDGSNFTLKIRSTKLEDSAMYFCASNGELSYNSPLHFGNGTRLTVT.